This T cell receptor (beta chain) was obtained from a study of blood T cell repertoires in COVID-19. Clones were read by immunoSEQ multiplex PCR, and TCRdb kept only the in-frame ones, dropping some. In the table there are more than 140,000 clones, roughly 84% of which are singletons. This CDR3 contains 17 residues. Germline CDR1 LGHNT, CDR2 FRNRAP. The V and J ends lost 6 bases and 3 bases, in that order; junction bases with no gene match: 11. A few counts support this clone. This receptor was taken from a woman aged 45-60 years in a cohort sampled during active or convalescent COVID-19. This chain joins TRBV12-5 and TRBJ2-1; 10 nucleotides align to TRBD2. The sample was peripheral blood. The CDR3 DNA reads as TGTGCTAGTGGGAAACAAAGCGGGGGGGTTATCTACAATGAGCAGTTCTTC. Translated, it gives CASGKQSGGVIYNEQFF.